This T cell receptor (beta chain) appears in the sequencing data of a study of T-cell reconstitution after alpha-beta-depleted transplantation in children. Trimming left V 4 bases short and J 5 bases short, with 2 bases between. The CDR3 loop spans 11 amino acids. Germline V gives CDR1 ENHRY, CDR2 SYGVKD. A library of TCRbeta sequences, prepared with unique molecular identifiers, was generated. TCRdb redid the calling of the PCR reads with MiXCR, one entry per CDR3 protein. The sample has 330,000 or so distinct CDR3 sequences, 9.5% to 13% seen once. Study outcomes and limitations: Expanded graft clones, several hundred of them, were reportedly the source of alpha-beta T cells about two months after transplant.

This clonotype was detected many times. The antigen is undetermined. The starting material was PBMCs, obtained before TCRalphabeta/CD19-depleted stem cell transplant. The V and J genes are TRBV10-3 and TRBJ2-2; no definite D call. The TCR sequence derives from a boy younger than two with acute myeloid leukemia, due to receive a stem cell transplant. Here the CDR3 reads CAISGTGELFF. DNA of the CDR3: TGTGCCATCAGTGGAACCGGGGAGCTGTTTTTT.